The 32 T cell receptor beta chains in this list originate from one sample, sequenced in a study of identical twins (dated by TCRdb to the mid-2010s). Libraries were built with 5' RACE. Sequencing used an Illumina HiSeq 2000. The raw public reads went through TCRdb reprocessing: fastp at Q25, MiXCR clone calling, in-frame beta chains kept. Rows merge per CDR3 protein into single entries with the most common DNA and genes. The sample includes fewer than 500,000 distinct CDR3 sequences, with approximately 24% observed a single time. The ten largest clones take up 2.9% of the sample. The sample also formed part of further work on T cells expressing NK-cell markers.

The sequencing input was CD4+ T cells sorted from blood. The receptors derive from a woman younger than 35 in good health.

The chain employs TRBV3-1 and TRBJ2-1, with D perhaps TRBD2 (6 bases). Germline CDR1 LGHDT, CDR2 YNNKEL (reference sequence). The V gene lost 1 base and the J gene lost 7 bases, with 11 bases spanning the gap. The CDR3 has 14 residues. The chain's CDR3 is CASSQVVGGNEQFF. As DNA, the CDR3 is TGTGCCAGCAGCCAAGTCGTGGGGGGTAATGAGCAGTTCTTC.

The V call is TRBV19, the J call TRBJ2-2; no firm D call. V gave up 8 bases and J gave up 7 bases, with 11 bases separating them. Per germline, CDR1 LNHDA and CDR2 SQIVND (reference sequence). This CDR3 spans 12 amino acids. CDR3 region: CASHSTGGELFF. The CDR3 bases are TGTGCCAGTCATTCTACGGGCGGGGAGCTGTTTTTT.

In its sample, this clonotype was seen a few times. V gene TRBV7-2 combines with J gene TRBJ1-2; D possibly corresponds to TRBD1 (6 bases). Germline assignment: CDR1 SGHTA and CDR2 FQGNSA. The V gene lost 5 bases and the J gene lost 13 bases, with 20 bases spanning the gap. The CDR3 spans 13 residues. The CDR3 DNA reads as TGTGCCAGCAGCCTATCCCCCCGGGGGCCTGGCACCTTC. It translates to CASSLSPRGPGTF.

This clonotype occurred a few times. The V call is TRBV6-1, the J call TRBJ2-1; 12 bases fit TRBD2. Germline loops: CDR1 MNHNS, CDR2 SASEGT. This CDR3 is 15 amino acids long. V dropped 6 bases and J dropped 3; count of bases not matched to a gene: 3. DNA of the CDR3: TGTGCCAGCAGAAAACTAGCGGGGGGCTACAATGAGCAGTTCTTC. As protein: CASRKLAGGYNEQFF.

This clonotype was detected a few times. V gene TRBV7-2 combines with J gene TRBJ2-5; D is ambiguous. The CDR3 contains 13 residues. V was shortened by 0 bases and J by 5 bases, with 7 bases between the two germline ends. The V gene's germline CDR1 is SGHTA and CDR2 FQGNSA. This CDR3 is CASSLAWLETQYF. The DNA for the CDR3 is TGTGCCAGCAGCTTAGCTTGGTTGGAGACCCAGTACTTC.

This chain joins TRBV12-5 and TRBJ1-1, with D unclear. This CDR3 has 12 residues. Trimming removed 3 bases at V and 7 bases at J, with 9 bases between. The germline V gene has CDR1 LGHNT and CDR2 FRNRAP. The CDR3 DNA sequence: TGTGCTAGTGGTTTCTCCTGGGATGAAGCTTTCTTT. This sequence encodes CASGFSWDEAFF.

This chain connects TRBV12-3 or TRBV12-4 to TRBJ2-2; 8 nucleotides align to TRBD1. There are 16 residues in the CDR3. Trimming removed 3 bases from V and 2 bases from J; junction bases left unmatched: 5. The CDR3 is CASSFGTGENTGELFF. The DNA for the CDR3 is TGTGCCAGCAGTTTTGGGACAGGAGAAAACACCGGGGAGCTGTTTTTT.

In DNA form, the CDR3 reads TGTGCCAGCAGCGTAGCTCAGGGGCGCCGGGAGCTGTTTTTT. It is translated as CASSVAQGRRELFF. The chain carries TRBV9 and TRBJ2-2; possibly TRBD1 for D (6 bases). The CDR3 totals 14 residues. CDR1 SGDLS and CDR2 YYNGEE come from the germline V gene. V dropped 0 bases and J dropped 9 bases, with 12 bases sitting between them.

This chain's CDR3 is CSATPISGRGNNEQFF. CDR3 sequence (DNA): TGCAGTGCTACCCCGATTAGCGGGAGAGGGAACAATGAGCAGTTCTTC. This chain connects TRBV20-1 to TRBJ2-1; 9 bases fit TRBD2. This CDR3 contains 16 residues. V lost 4 bases to trimming and J lost 5 bases; unmatched junction nucleotides: 12. Germline-derived CDR1 and CDR2 are DFQATT and SNEGSKA (reference sequence).

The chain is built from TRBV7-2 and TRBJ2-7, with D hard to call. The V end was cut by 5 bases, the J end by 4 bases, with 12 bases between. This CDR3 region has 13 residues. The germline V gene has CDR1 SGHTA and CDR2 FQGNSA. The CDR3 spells CASSPRRFYEQYF. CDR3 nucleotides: TGTGCCAGCAGCCCGCGGCGATTTTACGAGCAGTACTTC.

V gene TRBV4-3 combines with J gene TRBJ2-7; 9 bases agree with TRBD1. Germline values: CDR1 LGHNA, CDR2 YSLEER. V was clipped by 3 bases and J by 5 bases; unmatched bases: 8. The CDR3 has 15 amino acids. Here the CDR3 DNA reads TGCGCCAGCAGCCATTTTCCGGGACAGGGAGACGAGCAGTACTTC. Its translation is CASSHFPGQGDEQYF.

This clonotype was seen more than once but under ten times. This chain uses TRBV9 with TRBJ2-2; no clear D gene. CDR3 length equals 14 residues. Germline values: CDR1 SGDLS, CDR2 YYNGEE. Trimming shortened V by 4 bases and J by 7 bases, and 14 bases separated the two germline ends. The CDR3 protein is CASSPNTVGGELFF. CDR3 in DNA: TGTGCCAGCAGCCCCAACACGGTGGGCGGGGAGCTGTTTTTT.

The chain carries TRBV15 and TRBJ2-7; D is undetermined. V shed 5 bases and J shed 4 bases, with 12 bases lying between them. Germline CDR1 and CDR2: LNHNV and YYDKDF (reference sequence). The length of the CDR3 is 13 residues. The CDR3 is CATSSRARYEQYF. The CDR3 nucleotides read TGTGCCACCAGCTCCCGAGCGAGGTACGAGCAGTACTTC.

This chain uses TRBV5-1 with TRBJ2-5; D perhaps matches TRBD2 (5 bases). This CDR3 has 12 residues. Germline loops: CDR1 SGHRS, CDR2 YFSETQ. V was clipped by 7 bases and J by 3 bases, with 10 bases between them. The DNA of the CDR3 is TGCGCCAGCCGAGGGCGGGAAGAGACCCAGTACTTC. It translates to CASRGREETQYF. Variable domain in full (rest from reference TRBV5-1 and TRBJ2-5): KAGVTQTPRYLIKTRGQQVTLSCSPISGHRSVSWYQQTPGQGLQFLFEYFSETQRNKGNFPGRFSGRQFSNSRSEMNVSTLELGDSALYLCASRGREETQYFGPGTRLLVL.

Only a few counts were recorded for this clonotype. The CDR3 region is CASSFSWDLSQETQYF. The CDR3 DNA sequence: TGTGCCAGCAGCTTCTCCTGGGACTTGAGCCAAGAGACCCAGTACTTC. V and J are TRBV7-9 and TRBJ2-5; D might be TRBD2 (6 bases). Trimming stripped 3 bases from V and 1 base from J, with 15 bases between. The germline V gene encodes CDR1 SEHNR and CDR2 FQNEAQ (reference sequence). The CDR3 is made up of 16 amino acids. The full variable domain, completed using reference TRBV7-9 and TRBJ2-5, is DTGVSQNPRHKITKRGQNVTFRCDPISEHNRLYWYRQTLGQGPEFLTYFQNEAQLEKSRLLSDRFSAERPKGSFSTLEIQRTEQGDSAMYLCASSFSWDLSQETQYFGPGTRLLVL.

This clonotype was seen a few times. The CDR3 is CSGSTFMNTEAFF. The CDR3 region has the DNA TGCAGCGGCTCGACCTTCATGAACACTGAAGCTTTCTTT. This sequence joins TRBV29-1 and TRBJ1-1; D is unresolved. V lost 7 bases to trimming and J lost 0 bases, with 12 bases between them. CDR3 length equals 13 residues. The germline gives CDR1 SQVTM, CDR2 ANQGSEA.

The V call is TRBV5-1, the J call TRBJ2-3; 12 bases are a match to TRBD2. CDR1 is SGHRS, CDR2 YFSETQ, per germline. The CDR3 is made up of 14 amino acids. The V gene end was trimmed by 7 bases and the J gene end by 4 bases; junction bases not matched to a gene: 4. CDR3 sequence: CASVLAGGSDTQYF. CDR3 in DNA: TGCGCCAGCGTACTAGCGGGAGGATCAGATACGCAGTATTTT.

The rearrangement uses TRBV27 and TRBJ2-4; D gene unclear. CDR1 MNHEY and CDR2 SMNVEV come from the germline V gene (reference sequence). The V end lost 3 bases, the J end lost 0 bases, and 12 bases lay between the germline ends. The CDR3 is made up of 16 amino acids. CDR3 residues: CASSFPRLLAKNIQYF. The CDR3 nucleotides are TGTGCCAGCAGTTTTCCCCGGCTTCTAGCCAAAAACATTCAGTACTTC.

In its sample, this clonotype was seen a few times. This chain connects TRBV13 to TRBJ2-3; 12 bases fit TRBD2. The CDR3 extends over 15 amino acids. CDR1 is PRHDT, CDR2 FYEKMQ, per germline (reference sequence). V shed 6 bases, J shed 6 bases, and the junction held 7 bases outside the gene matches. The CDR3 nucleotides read TGTGCCAGCAGTAGACTAGCGGGGGTGCGGGATACGCAGTATTTT. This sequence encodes CASSRLAGVRDTQYF.

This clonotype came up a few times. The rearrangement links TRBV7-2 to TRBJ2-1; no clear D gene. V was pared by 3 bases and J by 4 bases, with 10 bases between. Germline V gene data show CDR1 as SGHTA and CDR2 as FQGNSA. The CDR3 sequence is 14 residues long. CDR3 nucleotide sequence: TGTGCCAGCAGCTTCCGACGCGGATACAATGAGCAGTTCTTC. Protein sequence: CASSFRRGYNEQFF.

For the CDR3, the DNA is TGTGCCAGCAGCATGCTATTTGGGCAGGGAAGTTTTAATGAGCAGTTCTTC. Translated, it gives CASSMLFGQGSFNEQFF. The chain has TRBV11-2 and TRBJ2-1; a possible D gene is TRBD1 (5 bases). The CDR3 covers 17 residues. Germline CDR1 and CDR2: SGHAT and FQNNGV. V was clipped by 5 bases and J by 7 bases, with 24 bases between them.

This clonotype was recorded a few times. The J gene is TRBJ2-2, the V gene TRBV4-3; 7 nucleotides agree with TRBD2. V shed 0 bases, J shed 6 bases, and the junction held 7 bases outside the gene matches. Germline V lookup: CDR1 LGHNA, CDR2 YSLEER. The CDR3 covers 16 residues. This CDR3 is CASSQDRREGAGELFF. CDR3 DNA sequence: TGCGCCAGCAGCCAAGATAGGAGGGAGGGAGCCGGGGAGCTGTTTTTT.

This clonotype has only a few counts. The CDR3 reads CASSPQGGSYGYTF. The CDR3 region has the DNA TGTGCCAGCAGCCCCCAGGGGGGCAGCTATGGCTACACCTTC. The rearrangement joins TRBV3-1 to TRBJ1-2; 7 bases match TRBD1. The V gene's germline CDR1 is LGHDT and CDR2 YNNKEL (reference sequence). The CDR3 covers 14 residues. The V segment lost 4 bases and the J segment 4 bases; nucleotides outside the gene matches: 6.

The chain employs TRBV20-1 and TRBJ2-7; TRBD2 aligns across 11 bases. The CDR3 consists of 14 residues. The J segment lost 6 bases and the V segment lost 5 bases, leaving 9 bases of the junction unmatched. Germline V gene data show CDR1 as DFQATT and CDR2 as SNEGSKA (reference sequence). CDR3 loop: CSARIAGGPLEQYF. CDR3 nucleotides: TGCAGTGCTCGAATAGCGGGAGGGCCTCTCGAGCAGTACTTC.

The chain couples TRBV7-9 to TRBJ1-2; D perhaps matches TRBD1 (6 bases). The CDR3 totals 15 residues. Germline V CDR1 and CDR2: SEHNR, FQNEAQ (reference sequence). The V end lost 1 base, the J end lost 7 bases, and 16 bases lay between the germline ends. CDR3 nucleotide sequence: TGTGCCAGCAGCTTAGTGGGCAGGGGATCGTCTGGCTACACCTTC. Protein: CASSLVGRGSSGYTF. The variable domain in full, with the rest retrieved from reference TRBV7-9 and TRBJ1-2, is DTGVSQNPRHKITKRGQNVTFRCDPISEHNRLYWYRQTLGQGPEFLTYFQNEAQLEKSRLLSDRFSAERPKGSFSTLEIQRTEQGDSAMYLCASSLVGRGSSGYTFGSGTRLTVV.

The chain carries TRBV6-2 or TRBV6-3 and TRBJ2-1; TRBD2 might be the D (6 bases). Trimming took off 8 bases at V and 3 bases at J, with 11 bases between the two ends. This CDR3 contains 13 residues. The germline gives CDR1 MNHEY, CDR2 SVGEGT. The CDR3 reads CASRGTDYNEQFF. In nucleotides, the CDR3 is TGTGCCAGCCGGGGGACTGACTACAATGAGCAGTTCTTC.

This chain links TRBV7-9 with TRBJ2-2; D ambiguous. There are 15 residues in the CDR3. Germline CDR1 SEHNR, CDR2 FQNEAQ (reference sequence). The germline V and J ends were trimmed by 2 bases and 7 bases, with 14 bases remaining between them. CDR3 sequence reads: CASSLQPRVDGELFF. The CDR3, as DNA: TGTGCCAGCAGCTTACAGCCCCGGGTAGACGGGGAGCTGTTTTTT.

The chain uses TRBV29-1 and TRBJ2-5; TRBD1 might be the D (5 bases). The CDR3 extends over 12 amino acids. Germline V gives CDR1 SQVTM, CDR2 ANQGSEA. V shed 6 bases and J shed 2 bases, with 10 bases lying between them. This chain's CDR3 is CSVMSGQETQYF. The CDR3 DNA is TGCAGCGTGATGTCAGGGCAAGAGACCCAGTACTTC.

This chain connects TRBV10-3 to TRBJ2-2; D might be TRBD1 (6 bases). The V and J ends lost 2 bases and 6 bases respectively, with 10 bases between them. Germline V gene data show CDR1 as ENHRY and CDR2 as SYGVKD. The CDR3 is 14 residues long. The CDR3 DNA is TGTGCCATCAGTGAGAGGGGGAAGGCCGGGGAGCTGTTTTTT. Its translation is CAISERGKAGELFF.

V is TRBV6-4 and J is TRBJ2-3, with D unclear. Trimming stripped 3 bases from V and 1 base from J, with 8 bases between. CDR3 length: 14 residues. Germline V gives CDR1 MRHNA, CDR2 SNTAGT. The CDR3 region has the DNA TGTGCCAGCAGTGATCAAGGAGGCACAGATACGCAGTATTTT. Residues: CASSDQGGTDTQYF.

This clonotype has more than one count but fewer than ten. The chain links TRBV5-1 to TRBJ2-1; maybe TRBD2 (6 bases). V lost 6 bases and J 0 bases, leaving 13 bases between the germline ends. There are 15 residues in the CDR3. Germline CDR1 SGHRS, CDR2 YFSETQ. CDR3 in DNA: TGCGCCAGCACCATATTAGCGGCCTCCTACAATGAGCAGTTCTTC. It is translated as CASTILAASYNEQFF.

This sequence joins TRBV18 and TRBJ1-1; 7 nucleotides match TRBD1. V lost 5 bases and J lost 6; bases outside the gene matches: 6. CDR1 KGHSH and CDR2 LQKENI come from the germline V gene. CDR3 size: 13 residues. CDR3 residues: CASSATGAPEAFF. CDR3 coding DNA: TGTGCCAGCTCAGCAACAGGGGCCCCTGAAGCTTTCTTT.